This entry features one T cell receptor beta chain sequence. Its antigen target is currently unknown. No clone much larger than this one lies a single base away; base qualities are absent. This specimen belongs to a study of blood T cell repertoires in COVID-19 (dated by TCRdb to 2019 to 2021). About the full investigation: The collaborator samples originated in the United States, Italy and Spain and spanned the acute and convalescent phases of COVID-19. The prospective study material was composed of cDNA or gDNA derived from T cells, B-cell-depleted T cells, or PBMCs. The dataset comprised deeply sampled blood TCRbeta repertoires from subjects exposed to, actively infected with, or recovered from COVID-19. A freely available public database, intended as a resource for researchers studying the immune response to SARS-CoV-2, is where the repertoires were released. Samples came from the ongoing ImmuneRACE study (first 160 participants) plus 1,254 subjects from 6 global collaborators. Sample metadata almost always included a de-identified subject ID, COVID-19 status, age in years and sex. Where available, HLA class I and class II types were taken from metadata supplied by the sample provider and were not determined by assay-based typing.

V and J are truncated by 6 bases and 9 bases respectively, leaving an intervening sequence of 12 bases. CDR1 and CDR2 are read off the germline V gene as MNHEY and SVGAGI. The CDR3 measures 12 amino acids from cysteine to phenylalanine. Of all the DNA, just the CDR3 is kept, 36 bases in frame from base 1. TCRbeta CDR3 regions were amplified from genomic DNA using the immunoSEQ Assay, a bias-controlled multiplex PCR. Per the original workflow: Within the assay, amplification of reference gene primers was used to estimate how many nucleated cells each sample contained. Sequence reads were collapsed and filtered to measure the absolute abundance of every unique TCRbeta CDR3 rearrangement. For each sample, productive Simpson clonality was calculated by taking the square root of Simpson's diversity index across productive rearrangements. TCRdb provides this immuneACCESS table in a form limited to in-frame rearrangements. Some clones are lacking; in checked studies, under half of them reflect an unresolved V gene, and why the rest are absent is not known. For V, J and clone size, that table is used; D and trimming come from the DNA. The sample data list about 80,000 clones, and 88% of these were observed just once. Almost 7% of the sample comes from the top ten.

Whole blood was collected in K2EDTA tubes by collaborating institutions according to the institutions' own protocols. For TCRbeta analysis, collaborator samples were shipped as frozen whole blood, as isolated PBMCs, or as DNA extracted from either sample type. Overall study results and their limits: The quantity of clinical and demographic metadata differed by source and by participant and was supplied without curation.

The chain is encoded by TRBV6-5 joined to TRBJ2-1; a tentative D match to TRBD2 spans 5 bases. Sequences were obtained from peripheral blood. This receptor was obtained from a woman aged 80 or older with acute or convalescent COVID-19. The sequence in DNA is TGTGCCAGCAGACGGGATTCAAGTGAGCAGTTCTTC. Translated, it gives CASRRDSSEQFF.